These 10 T cell receptor beta chains came from one sample sequenced in a study of regulatory T cells in long-lasting Graves disease listed by TCRdb under 2021. The receptor library was made with multiplex PCR. The data were produced on an Illumina HiSeq 4000. To build TCR beta libraries, CDR3 regions were amplified by Arm-PCR using iRepertoire HTBI primers. TCRdb reprocessed the public reads (quality trimming at Q25 with fastp, clone calling with MiXCR) and kept in-frame beta chains. Each record represents a unique CDR3 protein, reported with the most common genes and DNA among its rows. Here the sample has some 330,000 distinct CDR3 sequences; 12% occur a single time. The ten largest make up about 20% of the sample. The intended sense of this specimen's time point label: newly diagnosed GD, antithyroid drugs for less than 3 months. For both TCR sequencing and RNA sequencing, RNA was extracted from PBMCs using TRIzol.

In addition, the sample was reused for a study of T cells in Graves' hyperthyroidism and ophthalmopathy.

Sequenced here: peripheral blood mononuclear cells (PBMCs), sampled at new diagnosis, from a patient treated with antithyroid drugs. The receptors were sampled from a woman aged 18-29 years with Graves disease. Donor details come from another sample of the same person, matched by shared clones.

Of note for this clonotype: This CDR3 is missing its conserved last phenylalanine or tryptophan, likely due to a read error. V usage is TRBV2 and J usage is TRBJ1-5, with D uncertain. Germline V lookup: CDR1 SNHLY, CDR2 FYNNEI. The V end lost 6 bases, the J end lost 2 bases, and 8 bases lay between the germline ends. The CDR3 consists of 13 residues. The CDR3: CASRGLGNQPQHL. CDR3 nucleotide sequence: TGTGCCAGCAGGGGGTTGGGCAATCAGCCCCAGCATCTT.

To note about this clonotype: A read error is possible here, since a much larger clone lies one base away. Likely a read error: the CDR3 ends without its conserved phenylalanine or tryptophan. The chain employs TRBV6-2 or TRBV6-3 and TRBJ1-1, with 7 bases lining up with TRBD1. The CDR3 sequence is 19 residues long. CDR1 is MNHEY and CDR2 is SVGEGT in the germline V gene. The trim removed 7 bases at V and 0 bases at J, leaving 20 bases unmatched. The CDR3 sequence: CASTSPSRGQKEMNTEAFL. The CDR3 nucleotides read TGTGCCAGCACCTCCCCCTCGCGGGGACAGAAAGAGATGAACACTGAAGCTTTCCTT.

This clonotype has just a few counts. The chain combines TRBV29-1 with TRBJ2-5, with D possibly being TRBD2 (6 bases). V was pared by 4 bases and J by 5 bases, with 17 bases between. Germline assignment: CDR1 SQVTM and CDR2 ANQGSEA. CDR3 length: 14 residues. The CDR3 protein is CSVGGDLRRETQYF. Written as DNA, the CDR3 is TGCAGCGTTGGCGGGGACCTGCGGAGGGAGACCCAGTACTTC.

This clonotype has more than one count but fewer than ten. One base away lies a much larger clone, so this may be a sequencing read error. The chain has TRBV10-2 and TRBJ2-5; D call uncertain. Germline V gives CDR1 WSHSY, CDR2 SAAADI. The CDR3 totals 12 residues. CDR3 DNA: TGCCCCAGCAGTGAGTCGGGTGAGACCCAGTACTTC. Residues: CPSSESGETQYF.

This clonotype came up many times. In DNA, the CDR3 is TGTGCCAGCAGCCGCCCGGGTTGGGCTGAAGCTTTCTTT. Amino acids: CASSRPGWAEAFF. The genes are TRBV11-2 and TRBJ1-1; no clear D gene. Trimming took 5 bases from V and 6 from J, leaving 13 bases between them. The CDR3 is made up of 13 amino acids. CDR1 is SGHAT, CDR2 FQNNGV, per germline.

This clonotype was recorded many times. V and J are TRBV14 and TRBJ2-5; the D is unclear. This CDR3 has 13 amino acids. Germline-derived CDR1 and CDR2 are SGHDN and FVKESK. Trimming cost V 3 bases and J 4 bases, with 9 bases left between them. The CDR3, as DNA: TGTGCCAGCAGCCAGCTCAAAGGAGAGACCCAGTACTTC. It codes for CASSQLKGETQYF.

This rearrangement joins TRBV6-5 to TRBJ1-4; weak D call: TRBD1 (5 bases). The germline CDR1 and CDR2 sequences are MNHEY and SVGAGI. This CDR3 comprises 17 residues. Between the trimmed V and J ends, which lost 0 bases and 4 bases, there was a span of 15 bases. CDR3 nucleotide sequence: TGTGCCAGCAGTTACTCGCCCGGGGCTGTGGGTAATGAAAAACTGTTTTTT. Protein: CASSYSPGAVGNEKLFF.

This clonotype was picked up a small number of times. The chain is built from TRBV19 and TRBJ1-1; D is unresolved. The CDR3 is made up of 17 amino acids. Trimming removed 3 bases at V and 2 bases at J, with 19 bases between. The germline gives CDR1 LNHDA, CDR2 SQIVND (reference sequence). CDR3 residues: CASSIGYYLGENTEAFF. CDR3 bases: TGTGCCAGTAGTATTGGGTACTACCTCGGGGAAAACACTGAAGCTTTCTTT.

There are a few counts of this clonotype. A much more abundant neighbour one base away suggests this may be a read error. V is TRBV6-5 and J is TRBJ2-5, with TRBD2 matching 9 bases. CDR1 MNHEY and CDR2 SVGAGI come from the germline V gene. The CDR3 has 18 residues. The V segment lost 0 bases and the J segment 5 bases; nucleotides outside the gene matches: 13. The CDR3 reads CASSYSRTGGGAPETQYF. CDR3 sequence (DNA): TGTGCCAGCAGTTACTCCCGGACTGGCGGGGGGGCTCCGGAGACCCAGTACTTC.

V and J are TRBV5-6 and TRBJ2-6; D possibly corresponds to TRBD2 (5 bases). Trimming left V 0 bases short and J 0 bases short, with 19 bases between. Germline V lookup: CDR1 SGHDT, CDR2 YYEEEE. The CDR3 length is 20 residues. DNA of the CDR3: TGTGCCAGCAGCTTGGCCGTTCCCCCCCCTCGGGACTCTGGGGCCAACGTCCTGACTTTC. Translated, it gives CASSLAVPPPRDSGANVLTF.